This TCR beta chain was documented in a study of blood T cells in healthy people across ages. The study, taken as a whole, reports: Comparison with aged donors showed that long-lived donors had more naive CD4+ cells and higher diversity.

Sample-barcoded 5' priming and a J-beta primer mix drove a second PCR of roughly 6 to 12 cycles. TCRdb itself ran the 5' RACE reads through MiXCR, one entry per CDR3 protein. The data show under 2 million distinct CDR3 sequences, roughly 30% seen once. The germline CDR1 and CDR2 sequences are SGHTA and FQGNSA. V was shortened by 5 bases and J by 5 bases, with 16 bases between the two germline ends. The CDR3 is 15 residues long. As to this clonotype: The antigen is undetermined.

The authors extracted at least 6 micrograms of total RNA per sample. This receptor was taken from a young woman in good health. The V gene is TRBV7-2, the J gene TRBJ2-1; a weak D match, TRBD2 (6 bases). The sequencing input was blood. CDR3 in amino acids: CASSPLTGEDNEQFF. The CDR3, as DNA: TGTGCCAGCAGCCCCCTCACGGGAGAGGACAATGAGCAGTTCTTC. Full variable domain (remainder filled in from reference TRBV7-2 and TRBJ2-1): GAGVSQSPSNKVTEKGKDVELRCDPISGHTALYWYRQSLGQGLEFLIYFQGNSAPDKSGLPSDRFSAERTGGSVSTLTIQRTQQEDSAVYLCASSPLTGEDNEQFFGPGTRLTVL.